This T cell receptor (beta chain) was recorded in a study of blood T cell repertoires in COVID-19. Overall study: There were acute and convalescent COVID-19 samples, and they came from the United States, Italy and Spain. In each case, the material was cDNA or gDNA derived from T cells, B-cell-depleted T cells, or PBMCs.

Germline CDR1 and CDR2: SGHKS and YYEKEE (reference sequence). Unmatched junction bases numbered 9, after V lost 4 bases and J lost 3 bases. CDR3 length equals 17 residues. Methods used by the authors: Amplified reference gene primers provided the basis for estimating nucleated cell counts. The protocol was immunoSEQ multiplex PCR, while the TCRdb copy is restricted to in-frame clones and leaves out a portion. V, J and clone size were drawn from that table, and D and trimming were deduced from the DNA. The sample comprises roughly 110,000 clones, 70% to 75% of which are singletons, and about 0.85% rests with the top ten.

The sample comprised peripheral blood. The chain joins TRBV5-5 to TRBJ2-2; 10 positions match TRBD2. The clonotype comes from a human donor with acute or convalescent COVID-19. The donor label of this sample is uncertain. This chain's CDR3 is CASSRVLAGYDTGELFF. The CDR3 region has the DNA TGTGCCAGCAGCCGGGTACTAGCGGGGTATGACACCGGGGAGCTGTTTTTT.